The clone carrying this T cell receptor (beta chain) was detected ten times or more. Each CDR3 protein gets one entry after TCRdb re-called the 5' RACE reads with MiXCR. The sample holds approximately 690,000 distinct CDR3 sequences; 6.1% are singletons and the top ten take around 1.9%. There are 13 residues in the CDR3. V lost 8 bases to trimming and J lost 7 bases, with 15 bases between them. The source of the sample is a study of identical twins. The material sequenced was naive T cells sorted from blood. The gene calls are TRBV12-3 or TRBV12-4 and TRBJ2-1, with TRBD2 as a possible D gene (6 bases). This clonotype originated in a man between 18 and 35 years old in good health. The CDR3 loop reads CASGVAASNEQFF. CDR3 DNA sequence: TGTGCCAGCGGGGTAGCGGCTTCGAATGAGCAGTTCTTC.